These 5 T cell receptor beta chains were all obtained from the same sample, sequenced in a study of somatic mutations in cytotoxic T cells in rheumatoid arthritis. Profiling relied on immunoSEQ multiplex PCR, and the TCRdb table lists in-frame clones only, not all of them. The sample contains over 15,000 clones, under 85% of which appear only once. What was sequenced was CD8+ T cells sorted from blood. The receptors come from a young man with rheumatoid arthritis.

This chain connects TRBV6-1 to TRBJ2-2; D uncertain. The germline V gene encodes CDR1 MNHNS and CDR2 SASEGT. The CDR3 extends over 17 amino acids. V lost 4 bases to trimming and J lost 0 bases, with 15 bases between them. The CDR3 protein is CASSGWGGNSNTGELFF. Here the CDR3 DNA reads TGTGCCAGCAGTGGTTGGGGTGGGAACTCGAACACCGGGGAGCTGTTTTTT.

This clone showed up just once. J is TRBJ1-2 and V is TRBV27; D gene unclear. Trimming left V 2 bases short and J 4 bases short, with 11 bases between. The CDR3 consists of 14 residues. CDR1 and CDR2 (germline): MNHEY, SMNVEV (reference sequence). The CDR3 DNA sequence: TGTGCCAGCAGTTTAAAGGGTATGAGCTATGGCTACACCTTC. Residues: CASSLKGMSYGYTF.

The V gene is TRBV19, the J gene TRBJ2-7; 7 bases are a match to TRBD1. The CDR3 is 15 amino acids. Germline assignment: CDR1 LNHDA and CDR2 SQIVND (reference sequence). V trimming: 3 bases; J trimming: 3 bases; junction bases outside the gene matches: 8. CDR3 residues: CASSIRGRGIYEQYF. The CDR3 DNA sequence: TGTGCCAGTAGTATTAGGGGCAGGGGGATCTACGAGCAGTACTTC.

The rearrangement joins TRBV27 to TRBJ2-7, with D possibly called TRBD1 or TRBD2 (5 bases each). The CDR3 totals 12 residues. The germline V gene has CDR1 MNHEY and CDR2 SMNVEV (reference sequence). Trimming stripped 8 bases from V and 4 bases from J, with 12 bases between. CDR3 loop: CASGRGPYEQYF. The DNA of the CDR3 is TGTGCCAGCGGCCGGGGCCCGTACGAGCAGTACTTC.

About this clone itself: The DNA is omitted, as the CDR3 cannot be located on it reliably, and the CDR3 follows TCRdb's listing. The chain has TRBV4-1 and TRBJ2-7. Inclusive of both ends, the CDR3 amounts to 16 amino acids. CDR1 is MGHRA, CDR2 YSYEKL, per germline. The CDR3 loop reads CASSPTWGIGSYERYF.